These 13 T cell receptor beta chains were all obtained from the same sample, sequenced in a study of CD8+CD57+ T cells in acquired aplastic anemia. Findings and limits, study-wide: Among patients, total CD4+ and CD8+ pools exceeded CD8+CD57+ cells in diversity.

CD8+CD57+ cell expansion, shown by flow cytometry, had occurred in the patients selected for sequencing. It was genomic DNA that served as the template for profiling TCR beta VDJ and CDR3. From the reads, TCRdb called clonotypes with MiXCR, one entry per CDR3 protein. The sample lists roughly 20,000 distinct CDR3 sequences, 30% to 50% occurring once. The antigens of these receptors remain unknown. Input material: CD8+CD57+ T cells sorted from PBMCs. Described subset: bead-enriched CD8+CD57+ effector memory T cells from SAA patients. The receptors here all came from a human donor with aplastic anemia.

As regards this clonotype: A read error may explain this, as a much larger clone is one base away. V gene TRBV20-1 combines with J gene TRBJ2-3; D possibly corresponds to TRBD1 (7 bases). This CDR3 is 15 amino acids long. The germline CDR1 and CDR2 sequences are DFQATT and SNEGSKA (reference sequence). CDR3 nucleotides: TGCAGTGCTAGTGGACGGGAGAGGGGGACAGATACGCAGTGTTTT. Translated: CSASGRERGTDTQCF.

This clonotype was seen only a few times. The chain recombines TRBV29-1 with TRBJ1-4; D call uncertain. The ends were cut back, 7 bases at V and 0 bases at J, with 9 bases in the middle. CDR3 length equals 13 residues. Germline-derived CDR1 and CDR2 are SQVTM and ANQGSEA. Here the CDR3 DNA reads TGCAGCGGGATTGATTCAACTAATGAAAAACTGTTTTTT. It translates to CSGIDSTNEKLFF. The full variable domain, rest sourced from reference TRBV29-1 and TRBJ1-4, is SAVISQKPSRDICQRGTSLTIQCQVDSQVTMMFWYRQQPGQSLTLIATANQGSEATYESGFVIDKFPISRPNLTFSTLTVSNMSPEDSSIYLCSGIDSTNEKLFFGSGTQLSVL.

The rearrangement links TRBV7-3 to TRBJ2-5; D call uncertain. This CDR3 has 13 residues. Germline-derived CDR1 and CDR2 are SGHTA and FQGTGA. The ends were cut back, 7 bases at V and 5 bases at J, with 14 bases in the middle. The CDR3 DNA is TGTGCCAGCAACCAAGGACCACGGGAGACCCAGTACTTC. Translating gives CASNQGPRETQYF.

The genes are TRBV6-6 and TRBJ2-6; D unclear. There are 16 residues in the CDR3. V was trimmed by 4 bases and J by 0 bases, leaving 10 bases between them. Germline lookup yields CDR1 MNHNY and CDR2 SVGAGI (reference sequence). The CDR3 DNA follows: TGTGCCAGCAGTTCCCTTGGGTACTCTGGGGCCAACGTCCTGACTTTC. Amino acid sequence: CASSSLGYSGANVLTF.

This clonotype has more than one count but fewer than ten. The chain carries TRBV12-3 or TRBV12-4 and TRBJ2-3, with D unclear. This CDR3 region has 12 residues. Trimming left V 5 bases short and J 2 bases short, with 5 bases between. CDR3 in amino acids: CASSPYTDTQYF. Written as DNA, the CDR3 is TGTGCCAGCAGTCCTTACACAGATACGCAGTATTTT.

The J gene is TRBJ2-2, the V gene TRBV9, with 9 bases that match TRBD1. The CDR3 loop spans 14 amino acids. In germline, CDR1 is SGDLS, CDR2 YYNGEE. The trim removed 4 bases at V and 6 bases at J, leaving 4 bases unmatched. The DNA of the CDR3 is TGTGCCAGCAGCTTCCGGACAGGGGCCGGGGAGCTGTTTTTT. This encodes CASSFRTGAGELFF.

This clonotype appeared a few times. The chain joins TRBV6-4 to TRBJ2-3; D perhaps matches TRBD2 (5 bases). The CDR3 has 14 amino acids. The ends were cut back, 0 bases at V and 1 base at J, with 5 bases in the middle. Per the germline V gene, CDR1 is MRHNA and CDR2 is SNTAGT. CDR3 sequence: CASSDSRGTDTQYF. The CDR3, as DNA: TGTGCCAGCAGTGACTCGCGGGGCACAGATACGCAGTATTTT.

This clonotype was seen more than once but under ten times. This chain joins TRBV7-2 and TRBJ2-7; D may be TRBD1 (6 bases). In germline, CDR1 is SGHTA, CDR2 FQGNSA. The CDR3 covers 13 residues. V was cut by 5 bases and J by 3 bases, with 11 bases left in between. In DNA form, the CDR3 reads TGTGCCAGCAGCGGTTCAGGGGTCTACGAGCAGTACTTC. Protein: CASSGSGVYEQYF.

The J gene is TRBJ1-6, the V gene TRBV19; 7 nucleotides match TRBD1. The CDR3 is 17 amino acids. With V trimmed by 6 bases and J by 0 bases, 8 bases remained unmatched. Germline values: CDR1 LNHDA, CDR2 SQIVND (reference sequence). CDR3 sequence: CASSRRTGGSYNSPLHF. The CDR3 DNA follows: TGTGCCAGTAGCCGTCGGACAGGAGGCTCCTATAATTCACCCCTCCACTTT.

This chain joins TRBV5-1 and TRBJ1-1, with TRBD1 matching over 8 bases. Trimming at V came to 4 bases and at J to 4 bases, leaving 3 bases not matched to a gene. Germline V lookup: CDR1 SGHRS, CDR2 YFSETQ. This CDR3 is built from 13 residues. CDR3 DNA: TGCGCCAGCAGCATCGGACAGGGCACTGAAGCTTTCTTT. The encoded protein is CASSIGQGTEAFF. Based on the CDR3 plus reference TRBV5-1 and TRBJ1-1, the full variable domain is KAGVTQTPRYLIKTRGQQVTLSCSPISGHRSVSWYQQTPGQGLQFLFEYFSETQRNKGNFPGRFSGRQFSNSRSEMNVSTLELGDSALYLCASSIGQGTEAFFGQGTRLTVV.

This chain uses TRBV7-9 with TRBJ2-7; 7 nucleotides agree with TRBD2. The CDR3 length is 14 residues. V was pared by 5 bases and J by 3 bases, with 7 bases of the junction left unmatched. Germline CDR1 is SEHNR and CDR2 is FQNEAQ (reference sequence). The CDR3 bases are TGTGCCAGCAGCCCAACTAGCGCCAACTACGAGCAGTACTTC. Its translation is CASSPTSANYEQYF.

This rearrangement joins TRBV6-6 to TRBJ2-3; D not resolved. CDR3 length: 11 residues. Germline assignment: CDR1 MNHNY and CDR2 SVGAGI (reference sequence). Trimming took 6 bases from V and 2 from J, leaving 3 bases between them. The CDR3 region has the DNA TGTGCCAGCAGGAACACAGATACGCAGTATTTT. Its protein is CASRNTDTQYF.

The chain combines TRBV6-5 with TRBJ2-7; tentatively, D is TRBD1 (6 bases). Per the germline V gene, CDR1 is MNHEY and CDR2 is SVGAGI. This CDR3 region has 15 residues. V lost 0 bases, J lost 0 bases, and 9 bases lay in between. CDR3 loop: CASSYSGQTSYEQYF. CDR3 coding DNA: TGTGCCAGCAGTTACTCTGGACAGACCTCCTACGAGCAGTACTTC.